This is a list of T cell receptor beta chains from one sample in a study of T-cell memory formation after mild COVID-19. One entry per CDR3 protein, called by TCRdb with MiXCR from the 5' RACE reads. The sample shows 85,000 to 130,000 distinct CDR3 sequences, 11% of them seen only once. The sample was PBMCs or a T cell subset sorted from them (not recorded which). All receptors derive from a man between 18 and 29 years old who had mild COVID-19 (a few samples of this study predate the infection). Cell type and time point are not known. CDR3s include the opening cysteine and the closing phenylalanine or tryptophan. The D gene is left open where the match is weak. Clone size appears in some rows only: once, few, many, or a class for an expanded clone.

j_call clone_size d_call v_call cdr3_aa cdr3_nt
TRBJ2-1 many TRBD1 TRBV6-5 CASSYAGGYNEQFF TGTGCCAGCAGTTATGCAGGGGGCTACAATGAGCAGTTCTTC
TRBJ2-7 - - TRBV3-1 CASSQGDSASGEQYF TGTGCCAGCAGCCAAGGGGACTCGGCGTCAGGCGAGCAGTACTTC
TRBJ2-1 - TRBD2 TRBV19 CASSIGGGLYNEQFF TGTGCCAGTAGTATAGGCGGGGGGCTCTACAATGAGCAGTTCTTC
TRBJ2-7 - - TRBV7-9 CASSGGHEQYF TGTGCCAGCAGCGGGGGGCACGAGCAGTACTTC
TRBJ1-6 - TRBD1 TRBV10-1 CASMGDSSSSYNSPLHF TGCGCCAGCATGGGGGACAGTTCAAGCTCCTATAATTCACCCCTCCACTTT
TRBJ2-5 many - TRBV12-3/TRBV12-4 CASSFLGAGETQYF TGTGCCAGCAGTTTTTTGGGGGCGGGTGAGACCCAGTACTTC
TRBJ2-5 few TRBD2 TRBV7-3 CASSSGGDQETQYF TGTGCCAGCAGCTCGGGGGGGGACCAAGAGACCCAGTACTTC
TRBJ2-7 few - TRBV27 CASSYRGPFYEQYF TGTGCCAGCAGTTATAGGGGCCCATTCTACGAGCAGTACTTC
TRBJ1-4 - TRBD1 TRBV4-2 CASSHLGQGLVEEKLFF TGTGCCAGCAGCCACCTTGGACAGGGCCTCGTAGAGGAAAAACTGTTTTTT
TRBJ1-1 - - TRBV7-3 CASILTGAEAFF TGTGCCAGCATCCTGACTGGCGCTGAAGCTTTCTTT
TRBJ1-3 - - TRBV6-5 CASSSGGGNTIYF TGTGCCAGCAGTTCTGGGGGAGGAAACACCATATATTTT
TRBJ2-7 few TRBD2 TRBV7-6 CASSRGGYEQYF TGTGCCAGCAGCCGCGGGGGATACGAGCAGTACTTC
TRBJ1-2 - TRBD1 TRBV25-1 CASSGTGGFYGYTF TGTGCCAGCAGTGGGACAGGGGGCTTCTATGGCTACACCTTC
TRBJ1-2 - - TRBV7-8 CASSPRPSVAQIYGYTF TGTGCCAGCAGCCCCCGTCCCTCTGTGGCACAGATTTATGGCTACACCTTC
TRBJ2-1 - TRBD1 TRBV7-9 CASSSHRRDRELGEQFF TGTGCCAGCAGCTCACACCGCCGGGACAGGGAATTGGGGGAGCAGTTCTTC
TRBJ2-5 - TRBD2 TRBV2 CASSERLAGSTTQYF TGTGCCAGCAGTGAAAGGCTAGCGGGGTCGACGACCCAGTACTTC
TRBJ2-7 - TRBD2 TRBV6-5 CASKPGRGVREQYF TGTGCCAGCAAACCGGGACGGGGGGTTCGCGAGCAGTACTTC
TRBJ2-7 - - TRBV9 CASSVGDVYEQYF TGTGCCAGCAGCGTAGGAGACGTCTACGAGCAGTACTTC
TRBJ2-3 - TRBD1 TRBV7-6 CASSARQGEKDTQYF TGTGCCAGCAGCGCTCGACAGGGGGAGAAGGATACGCAGTATTTT
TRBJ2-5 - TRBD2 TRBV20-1 CSARESGLAGPRETQYF TGCAGTGCTAGAGAGTCGGGGCTAGCGGGGCCTCGGGAGACCCAGTACTTC
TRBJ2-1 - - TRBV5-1 CASNEQFF TGCGCCAGCAATGAGCAGTTCTTC
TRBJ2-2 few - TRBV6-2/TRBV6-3 CASSRTIANTGELFF TGTGCCAGCAGTCGGACGATTGCGAACACCGGGGAGCTGTTTTTT
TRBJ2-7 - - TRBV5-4 CASSLGGEFTYEQYF TGTGCCAGCAGCTTGGGAGGGGAGTTCACCTACGAGCAGTACTTC
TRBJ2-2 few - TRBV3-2 CASMGSGGPNTGELFF TGTGCCAGCATGGGTAGCGGGGGACCGAACACCGGGGAGCTGTTTTTT
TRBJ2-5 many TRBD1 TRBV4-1 CASSQTRGQETQYF TGCGCCAGCAGCCAGACCAGGGGGCAAGAGACCCAGTACTTC
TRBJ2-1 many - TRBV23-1 CASSQSNQGTYNEQFF TGCGCCAGCAGTCAATCGAACCAGGGGACATACAATGAGCAGTTCTTC
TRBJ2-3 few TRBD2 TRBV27 CASSPSSGTRVADTQYF TGTGCCAGCAGTCCGAGTTCTGGGACTAGAGTGGCAGATACGCAGTATTTT
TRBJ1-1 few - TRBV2 CASSRIDYTGLVTEAFF TGTGCCAGCAGCCGAATTGATTATACAGGGCTGGTCACTGAAGCTTTCTTT
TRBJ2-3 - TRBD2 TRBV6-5 CASSYSVASGGAPPTDTQYF TGTGCCAGCAGTTACTCGGTGGCTAGCGGGGGGGCACCTCCAACAGATACGCAGTATTTT
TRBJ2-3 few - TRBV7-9 CASSRSNTDTQYF TGTGCCAGCAGCCGATCGAACACAGATACGCAGTATTTT
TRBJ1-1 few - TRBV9 CASSVSRGLDTEAFF TGTGCCAGCAGCGTATCCAGGGGTTTGGACACTGAAGCTTTCTTT
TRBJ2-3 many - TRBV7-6 CASSLIGYTDTQYF TGTGCCAGCAGCTTGATCGGTTACACAGATACGCAGTATTTT
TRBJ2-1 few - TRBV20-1 CSARPCPWDLRYNEQFF TGCAGTGCTAGACCTTGTCCTTGGGACTTAAGATACAATGAGCAGTTCTTC
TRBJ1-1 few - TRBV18 CASSPTTRGNTEAFF TGTGCCAGCTCACCCACAACCCGGGGGAACACTGAAGCTTTCTTT
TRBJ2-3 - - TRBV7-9 CASSSSNTETDTQYF TGTGCCAGCAGCTCTTCTAATACTGAGACAGATACGCAGTATTTT
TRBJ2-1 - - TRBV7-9 CASSSRVGEQFF TGTGCCAGCAGCTCTCGCGTTGGCGAGCAGTTCTTC
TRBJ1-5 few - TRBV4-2 CASSQEVGYSNQPQHF TGTGCCAGCAGCCAAGAAGTCGGGTATAGCAATCAGCCCCAGCATTTT
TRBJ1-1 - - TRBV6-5 CASSDGPTGGAGAEAFF TGTGCCAGCAGCGACGGACCGACAGGTGGGGCTGGGGCTGAAGCTTTCTTT
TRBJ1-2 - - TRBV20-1 CSAREGEVSGYTF TGCAGTGCTAGAGAAGGGGAGGTTTCTGGCTACACCTTC
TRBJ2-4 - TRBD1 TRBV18 CASSPDDRGRDIQYF TGTGCCAGCTCACCAGACGACAGGGGGAGAGACATTCAGTACTTC
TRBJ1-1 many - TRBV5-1 CASSLAGGNTEAFF TGCGCCAGCAGCTTGGCCGGGGGGAACACTGAAGCTTTCTTT
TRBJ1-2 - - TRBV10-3 CAITEGFNYGYTF TGTGCCATCACCGAGGGTTTCAACTATGGCTACACCTTC
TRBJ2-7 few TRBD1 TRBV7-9 CASSPGQETAYEQYF TGTGCCAGCAGCCCCGGACAGGAGACAGCCTACGAGCAGTACTTC
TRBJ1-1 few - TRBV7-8 CASSLSWGTEAFF TGTGCCAGCAGCTTGTCGTGGGGCACTGAAGCTTTCTTT
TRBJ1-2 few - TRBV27 CASTPGGLYGYTF TGTGCCAGCACCCCCGGGGGGCTGTATGGCTACACCTTC
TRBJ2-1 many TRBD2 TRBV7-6 CASSLVSGGPWEQFF TGTGCCAGCAGCTTAGTTAGCGGGGGCCCTTGGGAGCAGTTCTTC